This T cell receptor beta chain was obtained from a study of T cells after yellow fever vaccination. General study findings and limits: Among primary-vaccination clones, most reappeared after the booster, at about 95% for CD4 and around 90% for CD8.

Turning to this clonotype: Its matching antigen is unknown.

A universal primer site and UMIs were added as TCR cDNA was made by 5'RACE template switching. MiXCR was run by TCRdb on the 5' RACE reads, yielding one entry per CDR3 protein. This table has under 550,000 distinct CDR3 sequences, roughly 22% appearing once. There are 16 residues in the CDR3. Germline CDR1 is SGHAT and CDR2 is FQNNGV. Deletions cut 5 bases from V and 1 base from J, with 16 bases between. The V and J genes are TRBV11-2 and TRBJ2-3; D not certain. The clonotype was recovered from a man aged 18-30 years who received the YFV17D yellow fever vaccine. Sample: PBMCs, taken less than 25 days after the first yellow fever vaccination. CDR3 residues: CASSQTRVFGTDTQYF. Written as DNA, the CDR3 is TGTGCCAGCAGCCAGACTCGGGTGTTCGGCACAGATACGCAGTATTTT.